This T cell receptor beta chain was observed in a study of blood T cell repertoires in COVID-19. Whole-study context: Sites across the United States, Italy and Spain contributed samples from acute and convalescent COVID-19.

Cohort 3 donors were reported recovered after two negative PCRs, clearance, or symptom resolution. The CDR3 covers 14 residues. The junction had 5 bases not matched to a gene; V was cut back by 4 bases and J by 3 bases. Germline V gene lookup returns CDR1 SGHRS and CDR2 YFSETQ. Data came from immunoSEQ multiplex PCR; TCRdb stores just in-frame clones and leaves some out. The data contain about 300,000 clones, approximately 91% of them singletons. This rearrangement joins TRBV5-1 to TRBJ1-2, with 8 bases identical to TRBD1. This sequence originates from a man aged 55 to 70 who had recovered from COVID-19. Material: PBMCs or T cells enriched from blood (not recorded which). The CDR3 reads CASSPQGGDYGYTF. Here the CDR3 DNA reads TGCGCCAGCAGCCCACAGGGGGGCGACTATGGCTACACCTTC. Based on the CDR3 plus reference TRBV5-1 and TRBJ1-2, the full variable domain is KAGVTQTPRYLIKTRGQQVTLSCSPISGHRSVSWYQQTPGQGLQFLFEYFSETQRNKGNFPGRFSGRQFSNSRSEMNVSTLELGDSALYLCASSPQGGDYGYTFGSGTRLTVV.